This T cell receptor beta chain was observed in a study of blood T cell repertoires in COVID-19. Study-wide context: The United States, Italy and Spain supplied acute and convalescent COVID-19 samples. Sources were T cells, B-cell-depleted T cells, or PBMCs; the material itself was cDNA or gDNA.

Measured with immunoSEQ multiplex PCR; TCRdb has only the in-frame clones, and not every one. The sample consists of 100,000 to 150,000 clones, around 83% of them appearing once. V shed 3 bases and J shed 2 bases, with 9 bases lying between them. Looked up from germline, CDR1 is ENHRY and CDR2 is SYGVKD. The CDR3 extends over 14 amino acids. The rearrangement joins TRBV10-3 to TRBJ2-3; D may be TRBD1 (5 bases). This receptor was obtained from a man older than 75 with active or convalescent COVID-19. The sequenced sample consisted of peripheral blood. DNA of the CDR3: TGTGCCATCAGTGAAAGGGGCTTCACAGATACGCAGTATTTT. It encodes CAISERGFTDTQYF.